These 22 T cell receptor beta chains were all obtained from the same sample, sequenced in a study of blood T cells in healthy people across ages. Using a J-beta primer mix together with a sample-barcoded 5' primer, a second PCR was run for about 7 to 12 cycles. TCRdb called the 5' RACE reads again in MiXCR, with one record for every CDR3 protein. The data hold some 700,000 distinct CDR3 sequences, with roughly 43% observed a single time. Sequencing input: blood. All receptors come from a woman aged 55-69 years in good health.

This clonotype was detected a few times. V is TRBV11-1 and J is TRBJ2-1; D uncertain. The CDR3 runs to 12 residues. Germline values: CDR1 SGHAT, CDR2 FQDESV (reference sequence). Trimming pared 0 bases from V and 8 bases from J, leaving 5 bases between. The CDR3 is CASSLACDEQFF. CDR3 DNA: TGTGCCAGCAGCTTAGCCTGTGATGAGCAGTTCTTC.

This clonotype was detected only a few times. The chain couples TRBV10-3 to TRBJ2-7; TRBD1 aligns across 9 bases. Germline values: CDR1 ENHRY, CDR2 SYGVKD. This CDR3 region has 14 residues. V was pared by 10 bases and J by 0 bases, with 7 bases of the junction left unmatched. The CDR3 sequence: CATKPGQGSYEQYF. The CDR3 nucleotides are TGTGCCACCAAGCCGGGACAGGGCTCCTACGAGCAGTACTTC.

The chain couples TRBV20-1 to TRBJ2-7, with D perhaps matching TRBD1 (7 bases). Trimming stripped 8 bases from V and 5 bases from J, with 22 bases between. From germline, CDR1 is DFQATT and CDR2 SNEGSKA (reference sequence). The CDR3 length is 14 residues. The CDR3 DNA is TGCAGTCTCACCCCGGGACAGCGGGCGAACGAGCAGTACTTC. Its protein product is CSLTPGQRANEQYF.

This clonotype was observed once. The rearrangement links TRBV7-2 to TRBJ1-4, with 7 bases lining up with TRBD1. The V and J ends lost 5 bases and 3 bases, in that order; junction bases with no gene match: 6. This CDR3 contains 15 residues. Germline-derived CDR1 and CDR2 are SGHTA and FQGNSA. CDR3 sequence reads: CASSPRQGSNEKLFF. In DNA form, the CDR3 reads TGTGCCAGCAGCCCTCGACAGGGTTCTAATGAAAAACTGTTTTTT.

J is TRBJ2-7 and V is TRBV20-1, with D possibly being TRBD1 (8 bases). The J call is uncertain, as TRBJ2-4 better fits the DNA end. CDR1 is DFQATT and CDR2 is SNEGSKA in the germline V gene (reference sequence). This CDR3 is 15 amino acids long. The CDR3 DNA is TGCAGAGCCGAGGACAGGGAGGGACCCCGAAACATTCAGTACTTC. Its protein is CRAEDREGPRNIQYF.

This clonotype turned up a few times. The chain uses TRBV20-1 and TRBJ1-5; 9 positions match TRBD1. This CDR3 has 15 amino acids. Germline values: CDR1 DFQATT, CDR2 SNEGSKA (reference sequence). V lost 5 bases and J lost 3; bases outside the gene matches: 8. Here the CDR3 reads CSALKRTGVNQPQHF. The CDR3 DNA reads as TGCAGTGCTCTAAAGCGGACAGGGGTCAATCAGCCCCAGCATTTT.

The chain links TRBV2 to TRBJ2-1; 7 bases map to TRBD2. Trimming at V came to 8 bases and at J to 5 bases, leaving 9 bases not matched to a gene. CDR1 is SNHLY and CDR2 is FYNNEI in the germline V gene. The CDR3 length is 14 residues. CDR3 loop: CASVWGGENNEQFF. The DNA for the CDR3 is TGTGCCAGCGTGTGGGGGGGTGAAAACAATGAGCAGTTCTTC.

This clonotype was recorded at least ten times. The chain is built from TRBV11-1 and TRBJ2-7; 16 nucleotides match TRBD2. The germline V gene has CDR1 SGHAT and CDR2 FQDESV (reference sequence). CDR3 length equals 17 residues. The J segment lost 0 bases and the V segment lost 5 bases, leaving 4 bases of the junction unmatched. The DNA of the CDR3 is TGTGCCAGCAGCCTAGGGACTAGCGGGAGGGCCTCCTACGAGCAGTACTTC. This sequence encodes CASSLGTSGRASYEQYF.

This clonotype was detected only a few times. The rearrangement uses TRBV15 and TRBJ2-7; D may be TRBD1 (6 bases). The CDR3 runs to 14 residues. Between the trimmed V and J ends, which lost 0 bases and 5 bases, there was a span of 11 bases. Germline CDR1 and CDR2: LNHNV and YYDKDF (reference sequence). CDR3 protein: CATSRDQGINEQYF. CDR3 coding DNA: TGTGCCACCAGCAGAGATCAGGGGATAAACGAGCAGTACTTC.

V usage is TRBV2 and J usage is TRBJ2-7; no definite D call. CDR3 length: 11 amino acids. Germline loops: CDR1 SNHLY, CDR2 FYNNEI. Trimming took 6 bases from V and 7 from J, leaving 10 bases between them. The CDR3, as DNA: TGTGCCAGCAGACCCTACAATGAGCAGTACTTC. The encoded protein is CASRPYNEQYF.

This chain joins TRBV5-6 and TRBJ2-1; 7 bases are a match to TRBD2. The CDR3 contains 16 residues. The germline gives CDR1 SGHDT, CDR2 YYEEEE. The junction had 8 bases not matched to a gene; V was cut back by 0 bases and J by 5 bases. CDR3 DNA: TGTGCCAGCAGCTTGGGTTTAGCGGGCCCCCACAATGAGCAGTTCTTC. Amino acid sequence: CASSLGLAGPHNEQFF.

This clonotype occurred a few times. The J gene is TRBJ1-2, the V gene TRBV7-2; 8 bases agree with TRBD1. The CDR3 runs 16 residues. Trimming cost V 5 bases and J 7 bases; bases outside gene matches: 15. The V gene's germline CDR1 is SGHTA and CDR2 FQGNSA. The CDR3 is CASSPQSGQGGVGYTF. In DNA, the CDR3 is TGTGCCAGCAGCCCCCAATCAGGACAGGGAGGAGTTGGCTACACCTTC.

The V and J genes are TRBV6-1 and TRBJ1-4; D unresolved. V was trimmed by 2 bases and J by 6 bases, leaving 19 bases between them. The CDR3 has 17 amino acids. The germline gives CDR1 MNHNS, CDR2 SASEGT. The CDR3: CASSEKSRFGGDEKLFF. Here the CDR3 DNA reads TGTGCCAGCAGTGAAAAATCCCGGTTTGGAGGTGATGAAAAACTGTTTTTT.

This chain connects TRBV12-3 or TRBV12-4 to TRBJ2-1; D is perhaps TRBD1 or TRBD2 (6 bases each). The V and J ends lost 9 bases and 5 bases respectively, with 17 bases between them. The CDR3 length is 14 residues. As DNA, the CDR3 is TGTGCCAGTACAAGCTGGGGGGCTAACAATGAGCAGTTCTTC. Protein product: CASTSWGANNEQFF.

J is TRBJ2-1 and V is TRBV5-1, with 8 positions matching TRBD1. CDR1 is SGHRS, CDR2 YFSETQ, per germline. The CDR3 totals 15 residues. Trimming cost V 3 bases and J 3 bases; bases outside gene matches: 5. CDR3: CASSWGTGDYNEQFF. The DNA of the CDR3 is TGCGCCAGCAGCTGGGGGACAGGAGACTACAATGAGCAGTTCTTC.

This clonotype has a handful of counts. The V call is TRBV6-5, the J call TRBJ1-2; tentatively, D is TRBD1 (5 bases). Between the trimmed V and J ends, which lost 0 bases and 3 bases, there was a span of 14 bases. The CDR3 runs 16 residues. Germline CDR1 MNHEY, CDR2 SVGAGI. The chain's CDR3 is CASSYSTGVGDYGYTF. The CDR3 DNA sequence: TGTGCCAGCAGTTACTCGACGGGGGTAGGGGACTATGGCTACACCTTC.

This clonotype was seen ten or more times. This chain connects TRBV29-1 to TRBJ2-3; D is uncertain. The CDR3 length is 13 residues. V was pared by 3 bases and J by 1 base, with 8 bases between. The germline V gene has CDR1 SQVTM and CDR2 ANQGSEA. The CDR3 DNA follows: TGCAGCGTTGATGGTCCCGGCACAGATACGCAGTATTTT. As protein: CSVDGPGTDTQYF.

This clonotype was seen a handful of times. This chain links TRBV10-3 with TRBJ2-1, with 7 bases fitting TRBD2. The CDR3 contains 13 residues. Germline V gene lookup returns CDR1 ENHRY and CDR2 SYGVKD. V dropped 6 bases and J dropped 8; count of bases not matched to a gene: 7. The CDR3 loop reads CAISRGEGDEQFF. The CDR3 bases are TGTGCCATCAGCCGGGGGGAGGGCGATGAGCAGTTCTTC.

This clonotype was seen more than once but under ten times. The chain carries TRBV29-1 and TRBJ1-2; 8 bases map to TRBD1. There are 12 residues in the CDR3. The J segment lost 5 bases and the V segment lost 7 bases, leaving 6 bases of the junction unmatched. In germline, CDR1 is SQVTM, CDR2 ANQGSEA. The CDR3 DNA reads as TGCAGCGCCGACAGGGGCGGATATGGCTACACCTTC. Translated: CSADRGGYGYTF.

The table lists this clonotype with many counts. A clone one base away is much larger, so this may be a read error. V is TRBV28 and J is TRBJ2-1; D not resolved. The tail of the sequence fits TRBJ2-7 better, so the J call may be wrong. Looked up from germline, CDR1 is MDHEN and CDR2 is SYDVKM. The CDR3 has 16 residues. The CDR3 region is CASSLEAVSSYNEQYF. For the CDR3, the DNA is TGTGCCAGCAGTTTAGAGGCTGTGAGCTCCTACAATGAGCAGTACTTC.

This clonotype was seen ten or more times. The chain uses TRBV4-3 and TRBJ2-1, with D perhaps TRBD2 (5 bases). The ends were cut back, 1 base at V and 5 bases at J, with 12 bases in the middle. Germline loops: CDR1 LGHNA, CDR2 YSLEER. CDR3 length: 15 amino acids. CDR3 region: CASSQGGLHHNEQFF. The CDR3, as DNA: TGCGCCAGCAGCCAAGGCGGGCTTCACCACAATGAGCAGTTCTTC.

This chain connects TRBV7-2 to TRBJ1-6, with no clear D. From germline, CDR1 is SGHTA and CDR2 FQGNSA. The CDR3 extends over 13 amino acids. V lost 6 bases and J 7 bases, leaving 10 bases between the germline ends. CDR3 coding DNA: TGTGCCAGCAGTTCCTTAAGCAATTCACCCCTCCACTTT. As protein: CASSSLSNSPLHF.